A selection of T cell receptor beta chains follows, all from one sample in a study of CD8 T cells in Susac syndrome. TCRdb re-called the immunoSEQ multiplex PCR reads with MiXCR, one entry per CDR3 protein. The repertoire holds around 170,000 distinct CDR3 sequences, with 95% to 96% as singletons. The material sequenced was CD4+ T cells from PBMCs. The receptors stem from a human donor with Susac syndrome. The CDR3 runs from the conserved cysteine through the conserved F or W. The order of the fields is J gene, CDR3 length, D gene, clone size, V gene, CDR3 DNA, CDR3 protein. The D gene is left open where the match is weak. A clone size is listed for some rows: how often the clone was seen (once, few, many), or a class if it is expanded.

j_gene: TRBJ1-2
len: 15
d_gene: TRBD1
abundance: NA
v_gene: TRBV5-4
CDR3nt: TGTGCCAGCAGCGCAAAGGACAGGATAGGGGTCGGCTACACCTTC
CDR3aa: CASSAKDRIGVGYTF

j_gene: TRBJ1-1
len: 14
d_gene: TRBD1
abundance: NA
v_gene: TRBV29-1
CDR3nt: TGCAGCGTTGGCCTGGGACAGAGAAACACTGAAGCTTTCTTT
CDR3aa: CSVGLGQRNTEAFF

j_gene: TRBJ2-1
len: 15
d_gene: TRBD2
abundance: NA
v_gene: TRBV7-9
CDR3nt: TGTGCCAGCAGCTTAGCGCAGGGTCTAGCGGCAATACAGTTCTTC
CDR3aa: CASSLAQGLAAIQFF

j_gene: TRBJ2-5
len: 15
d_gene: NA
abundance: NA
v_gene: TRBV2
CDR3nt: TGTGCCAGCAAGTTGACGGGACTCCTGGGGGAGACCCAGTACTTC
CDR3aa: CASKLTGLLGETQYF

j_gene: TRBJ1-2
len: 15
d_gene: TRBD1
abundance: once
v_gene: TRBV4-2
CDR3nt: TGTGCCAGCAGCCAAGAGGGACAGCGGGACTATGGCTACACCTTC
CDR3aa: CASSQEGQRDYGYTF

j_gene: TRBJ1-3
len: 14
d_gene: TRBD1
abundance: NA
v_gene: TRBV29-1
CDR3nt: TGCAGCGTTGACGGGACAGGGACGGATCACACCATATATTTT
CDR3aa: CSVDGTGTDHTIYF

j_gene: TRBJ1-5
len: 14
d_gene: NA
abundance: NA
v_gene: TRBV20-1
CDR3nt: TGCAGTGCTAGACAGCGTAAGGCGAATCAGCCCCAGCATTTT
CDR3aa: CSARQRKANQPQHF

j_gene: TRBJ2-4
len: 14
d_gene: NA
abundance: once
v_gene: TRBV7-2
CDR3nt: TGTGCCAGCACCAGCGGTTGGGCCAAAAACATTCAGTACTTC
CDR3aa: CASTSGWAKNIQYF

j_gene: TRBJ1-5
len: 15
d_gene: TRBD1
abundance: NA
v_gene: TRBV7-8
CDR3nt: TGTGCCAGCAGCTTAGGACAGGGTAGCAATCAGCCCCAGCATTTT
CDR3aa: CASSLGQGSNQPQHF

j_gene: TRBJ2-1
len: 15
d_gene: NA
abundance: NA
v_gene: TRBV14
CDR3nt: TGTGCCAGCAGCCAAGATCCGGCTCGCGGCAATGAGCAGTTCTTC
CDR3aa: CASSQDPARGNEQFF

j_gene: TRBJ2-5
len: 14
d_gene: TRBD2
abundance: NA
v_gene: TRBV20-1
CDR3nt: TGCAGTGCTAGAGGGCTAGCGGGAAGAGAGACCCAGTACTTC
CDR3aa: CSARGLAGRETQYF

j_gene: TRBJ2-3
len: 17
d_gene: TRBD2
abundance: NA
v_gene: TRBV19
CDR3nt: TGTGCCAGTAGGCCCCCCTGGGCTAGCGGAAGCACAGATACGCAGTATTTT
CDR3aa: CASRPPWASGSTDTQYF

j_gene: TRBJ1-6
len: 14
d_gene: TRBD1
abundance: NA
v_gene: TRBV9
CDR3nt: TGTGCCAGCAGCGGGGGACAGCATAATTCACCCCTCCACTTT
CDR3aa: CASSGGQHNSPLHF

j_gene: TRBJ2-6
len: 16
d_gene: NA
abundance: NA
v_gene: TRBV5-1
CDR3nt: TGCGCCAGCAGCCCGGCCTTGAACTCTGGGGCCAACGTCCTGACTTTC
CDR3aa: CASSPALNSGANVLTF

j_gene: TRBJ2-5
len: 14
d_gene: NA
abundance: NA
v_gene: TRBV15
CDR3nt: TGTGCCACCAGCGTGCGACTGGTCCAAGAGACCCAGTACTTC
CDR3aa: CATSVRLVQETQYF

j_gene: TRBJ2-3
len: 14
d_gene: NA
abundance: NA
v_gene: TRBV9
CDR3nt: TGTGCCAGCAGCCCATGGACAGTAACAGATACGCAGTATTTT
CDR3aa: CASSPWTVTDTQYF